A selection of T cell receptor beta chains follows, all from one sample in a study of post-analysis software for immune sequencing data. In TCRdb, the PCR reads were re-called with MiXCR into one record per CDR3 protein. The sample yields about 800,000 distinct CDR3 sequences, about 32% seen once. Sequenced sample: blood. These receptors originate from a girl aged 10 to 17 with multiple sclerosis. Both conserved end residues are part of each CDR3. The D gene is left open where the match is weak. Only some rows state a clone size, as once, few, many or a class for expanded clones.

cdr3_aa	cdr3_nt	d_call	v_call	clone_size	j_call
CATSDSNYGYTF	TGTGCCACCAGCGACTCGAACTATGGCTACACCTTC	NA	TRBV24-1	few	TRBJ1-2
CASSMGANTEAFF	TGTGCCAGCAGTATGGGCGCAAACACTGAAGCTTTCTTT	NA	TRBV7-9	NA	TRBJ1-1
CASSLEASGIHEQYF	TGTGCCAGCAGCTTAGAGGCTAGCGGTATTCACGAGCAGTACTTC	TRBD2	TRBV7-9	NA	TRBJ2-7
CATSRTSGSYNEQFF	TGTGCCACCAGCAGGACTAGCGGGAGCTACAATGAGCAGTTCTTC	TRBD2	TRBV15	few	TRBJ2-1
CASSRGGAYGYTF	TGTGCCAGCAGCCGTGGGGGGGCCTATGGCTACACCTTC	NA	TRBV7-9	few	TRBJ1-2
CSTATGLGQPQHF	TGCAGCACCGCGACGGGGCTAGGTCAGCCCCAGCATTTT	NA	TRBV29-1	NA	TRBJ1-5
CRADTPKYNEQFF	TGCAGGGCCGACACCCCAAAATACAATGAGCAGTTCTTC	NA	TRBV20-1	NA	TRBJ2-1
CASSPIPRDRRAKNIQYF	TGTGCCAGCAGTCCCATACCGCGAGACAGGCGGGCCAAAAACATTCAGTACTTC	NA	TRBV27	NA	TRBJ2-4
CSATGSGETQYF	TGCAGTGCTACAGGAAGCGGGGAGACCCAGTACTTC	NA	TRBV20-1	NA	TRBJ2-5
CASSTRLAGAYNEQFF	TGTGCCAGCAGCACCCGACTAGCGGGAGCCTACAATGAGCAGTTCTTC	TRBD2	TRBV7-2	NA	TRBJ2-1
CASSSPGGGDTQYF	TGTGCCAGCAGCTCCCCGGGTGGGGGAGATACGCAGTATTTT	NA	TRBV7-9	few	TRBJ2-3
CSARRNSGAGELFF	TGCAGTGCTAGACGAAACAGTGGCGCCGGGGAGCTGTTTTTT	NA	TRBV20-1	few	TRBJ2-2
CSAAPTQGPYEQYF	TGCAGTGCGGCACCGACCCAGGGTCCCTACGAGCAGTACTTC	NA	TRBV20-1	NA	TRBJ2-7
CSVGDRGNQPQHF	TGCAGCGTCGGGGACCGGGGCAATCAGCCCCAGCATTTT	NA	TRBV29-1	NA	TRBJ1-5
CASSWGRGQETQYF	TGTGCCAGCAGCTGGGGCCGGGGACAAGAGACCCAGTACTTC	NA	TRBV7-2	NA	TRBJ2-5
CSVGPSRDYEQYF	TGCAGCGTTGGCCCCTCGAGGGACTACGAGCAGTACTTC	NA	TRBV29-1	NA	TRBJ2-7
CASSPLNTGTGGNEQFF	TGTGCCAGCTCACCACTCAACACCGGGACAGGGGGCAATGAGCAGTTCTTC	TRBD1	TRBV18	NA	TRBJ2-1